Described below is a single T cell receptor (beta chain) sequence and its context. This receptor's antigen is unknown. No base-level quality is on record; no much larger clone is a single base apart. The sample is drawn from a study of blood T cell repertoires in COVID-19 (TCRdb year 2020). About the study as a whole: Collaborator samples came from the United States, Italy and Spain and covered acute and convalescent phases of COVID-19. The material from the prospective study consisted of cDNA or gDNA derived from T cells, B-cell-depleted T cells, or PBMCs. Subjects who had been exposed to COVID-19, were actively infected with it, or had recovered from it provided the deeply sampled blood TCRbeta repertoires that made up the dataset. The repertoires were released in a freely available public database intended as a resource for research on the immune response to SARS-CoV-2. The samples were drawn from two sources: the first 160 participants of the ongoing ImmuneRACE study, and 1,254 subjects contributed by 6 global collaborators. Nearly every sample came with metadata listing a de-identified subject ID, COVID-19 status, age in years and sex. Where available, HLA class I and class II types were obtained from metadata supplied by the sample provider rather than from assay-based typing.

The collaborating institutions used their own protocols to collect whole blood in K2EDTA tubes. For TCRbeta analysis, collaborators shipped samples as frozen whole blood, isolated PBMCs, or DNA extracted from either of those sample types. TCRbeta CDR3 regions were amplified from genomic DNA using the immunoSEQ Assay, a bias-controlled multiplex PCR. The paper's processing steps were these. The number of nucleated cells in each sample was estimated by amplification of reference gene primers within the assay. Sequence reads were collapsed and filtered to measure the absolute abundance of every unique TCRbeta CDR3 rearrangement. For each sample, productive Simpson clonality was calculated as the square root of Simpson's diversity index across productive rearrangements. As stored in TCRdb, this immuneACCESS dataset retains in-frame rearrangements with V and J assigned. A fraction of the clones does not appear; measured against another copy, unresolved V genes explain less than half of the discrepancy, and the remainder lacks a known reason. Clonal size and the V and J genes are those of that table, whereas D and trimming came from the DNA. In this sample the table shows tens of thousands of clones, around 84% of which occur a single time. 5.6% of the sample is held by the ten biggest clonotypes.

CDR1 and CDR2 are read off the germline V gene as SGHRS and YFSETQ. The CDR3 has 16 amino acids, counting the end cysteine and phenylalanine. Left in the record is the CDR3 DNA by itself, 48 bases read in frame from the first base. Trimming removed 2 bases from V and 0 bases from J; the gene matches leave 5 bases unexplained. The study at large found these results: Clinical and demographic metadata were provided uncurated, with the amount varying by source and participant.

This clonotype originated in a woman aged 60 to 75 with acute or convalescent COVID-19. Recombination connected TRBV5-1 to TRBJ1-1; 9 bases in the middle match TRBD1. Sample: peripheral blood. The DNA is TGCGCCAGCAGCTTTGGACAGGGGCTCTTGAACACTGAAGCTTTCTTT. This is translated as CASSFGQGLLNTEAFF. Supplemented by the reference TRBV5-1 and TRBJ1-1 proteins around the CDR3, the complete variable domain is KAGVTQTPRYLIKTRGQQVTLSCSPISGHRSVSWYQQTPGQGLQFLFEYFSETQRNKGNFPGRFSGRQFSNSRSEMNVSTLELGDSALYLCASSFGQGLLNTEAFFGQGTRLTVV.